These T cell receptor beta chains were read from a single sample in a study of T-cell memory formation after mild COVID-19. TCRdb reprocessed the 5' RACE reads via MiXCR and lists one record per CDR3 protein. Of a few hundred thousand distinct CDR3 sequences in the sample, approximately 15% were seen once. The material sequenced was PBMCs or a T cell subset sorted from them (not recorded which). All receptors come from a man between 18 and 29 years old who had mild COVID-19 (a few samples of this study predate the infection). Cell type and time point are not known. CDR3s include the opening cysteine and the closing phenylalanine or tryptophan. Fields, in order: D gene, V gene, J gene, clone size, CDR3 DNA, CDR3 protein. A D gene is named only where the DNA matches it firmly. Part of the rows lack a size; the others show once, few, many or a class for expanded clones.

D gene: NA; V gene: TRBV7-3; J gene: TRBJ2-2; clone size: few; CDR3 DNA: TGTGCCAGCAGATCCATTGGGCCGAACACCGGGGAGCTGTTTTTT; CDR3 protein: CASRSIGPNTGELFF
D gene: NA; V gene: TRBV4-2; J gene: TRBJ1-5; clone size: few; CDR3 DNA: TGTGCCAGCAGCCAAGAAGGCAGGAATCAGCCCCAGCATTTT; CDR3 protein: CASSQEGRNQPQHF
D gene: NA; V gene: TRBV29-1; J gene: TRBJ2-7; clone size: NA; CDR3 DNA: TGCAGCGTTCGCGGGGCAGGCCCGGGGGAGCAGTACTTC; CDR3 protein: CSVRGAGPGEQYF
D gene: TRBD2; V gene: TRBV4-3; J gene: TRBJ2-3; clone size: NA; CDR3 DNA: TGCGCCAGCAGCCAAGATCACGGGAGGAGGACAGATACGCAGTATTTT; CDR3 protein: CASSQDHGRRTDTQYF
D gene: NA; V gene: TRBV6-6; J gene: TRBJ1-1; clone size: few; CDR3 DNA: TGTGCCAGCAGTTCGACTCTTCAGGGAAGGCTGAACACTGAAGCTTTCTTT; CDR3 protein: CASSSTLQGRLNTEAFF
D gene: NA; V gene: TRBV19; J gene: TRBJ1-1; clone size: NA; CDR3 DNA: TGTGCCAGTATGACACTTGGGGTTCGGATGAACACTGAAGCTTTCTTT; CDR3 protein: CASMTLGVRMNTEAFF
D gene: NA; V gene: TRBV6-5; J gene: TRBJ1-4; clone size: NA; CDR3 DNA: TGTGCCAGCAGCCGGACCCAAGCGGAAAAACTGTTTTTT; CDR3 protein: CASSRTQAEKLFF
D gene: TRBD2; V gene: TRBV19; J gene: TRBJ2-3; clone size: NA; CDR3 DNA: TGTGCCAGCCAACTCAGGGTCGGAGTACTAGCGGGGGAGAGCACAGATACGCAGTATTTT; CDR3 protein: CASQLRVGVLAGESTDTQYF
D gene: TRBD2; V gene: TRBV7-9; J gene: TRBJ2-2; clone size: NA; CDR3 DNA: TGTGCCAGCAGCCACCAACTAGCGGGGGGGCGTCCCGGGGAGCTGTTTTTT; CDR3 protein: CASSHQLAGGRPGELFF
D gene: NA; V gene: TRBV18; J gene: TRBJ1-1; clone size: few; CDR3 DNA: TGTGCCAGCTCACCAGTTACGGGGGACACTGAAGCTTTCTTT; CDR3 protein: CASSPVTGDTEAFF
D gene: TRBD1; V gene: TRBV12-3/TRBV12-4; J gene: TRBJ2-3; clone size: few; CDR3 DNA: TGTGCCAGCAGGCCCGGGACAGGGGGGTCGGGTACGCAGTATTTT; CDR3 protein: CASRPGTGGSGTQYF
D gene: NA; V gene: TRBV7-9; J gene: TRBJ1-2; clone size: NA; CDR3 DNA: TGTGCCAGCAGCTTTCAGTTATCCGGTGGCTACACCTTC; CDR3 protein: CASSFQLSGGYTF
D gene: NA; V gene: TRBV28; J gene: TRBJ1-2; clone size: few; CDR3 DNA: TGTGCCAGCAGTTCCGGCCCCCGTAACTATGGCTACACCTTC; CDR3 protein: CASSSGPRNYGYTF
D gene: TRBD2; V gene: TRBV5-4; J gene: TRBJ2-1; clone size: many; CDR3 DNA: TGTGCCAGCAGCCCCCCCGGGACTAGCTGGTCCAATGAGCAGTTCTTC; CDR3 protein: CASSPPGTSWSNEQFF
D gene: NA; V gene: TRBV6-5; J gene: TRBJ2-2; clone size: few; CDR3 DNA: TGTGCCAGCACTAAAGGGCAGCCCAACACCGGGGAGCTGTTTTTT; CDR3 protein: CASTKGQPNTGELFF
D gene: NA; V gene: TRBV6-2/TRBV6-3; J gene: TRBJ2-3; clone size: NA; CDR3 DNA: TGTGCCAGCAGTTACTCAGGGACGTCGGGAGATACGCAGTATTTT; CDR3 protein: CASSYSGTSGDTQYF
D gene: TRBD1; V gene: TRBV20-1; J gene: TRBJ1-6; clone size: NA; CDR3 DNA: TGCAGTGCTAGAGTGGACAGGGATTCTCGGGGTAATTCACCCCTCCACTTT; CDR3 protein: CSARVDRDSRGNSPLHF
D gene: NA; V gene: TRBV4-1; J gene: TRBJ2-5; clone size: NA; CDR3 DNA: TGCGCCAGCAGCCAAGAGTTTGGGGGAGAAGAGACCCAGTACTTC; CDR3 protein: CASSQEFGGEETQYF
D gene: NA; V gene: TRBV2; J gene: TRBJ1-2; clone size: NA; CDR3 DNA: TGTGCCAGCCCTTCCGGCAGGTCAGGGGGCTACACCTTC; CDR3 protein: CASPSGRSGGYTF
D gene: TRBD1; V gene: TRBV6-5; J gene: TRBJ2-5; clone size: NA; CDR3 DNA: TGTGCCAGCAGCCGGGACAGGGGTACAATGGCTGCGGAGACCCAGTACTTC; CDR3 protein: CASSRDRGTMAAETQYF
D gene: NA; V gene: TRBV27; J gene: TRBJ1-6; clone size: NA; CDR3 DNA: TGTGCCAGCAAATTGGCTTATTCACCCCTCCACTTT; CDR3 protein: CASKLAYSPLHF
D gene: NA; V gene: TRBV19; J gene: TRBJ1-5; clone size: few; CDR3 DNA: TGTGCCAGCAAGAATTCCGGGCAGCCCCAGCATTTT; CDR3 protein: CASKNSGQPQHF
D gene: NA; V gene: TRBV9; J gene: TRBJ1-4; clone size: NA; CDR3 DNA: TGTGCCAGCAGTGCACAGGGAGGAGGTGAAAAACTGTTTTTT; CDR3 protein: CASSAQGGGEKLFF
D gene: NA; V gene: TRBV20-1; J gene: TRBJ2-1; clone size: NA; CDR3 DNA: TGCAGTGCTCAGCCAGGGGCCTCCTACAATGAGCAGTTCTTC; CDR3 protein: CSAQPGASYNEQFF
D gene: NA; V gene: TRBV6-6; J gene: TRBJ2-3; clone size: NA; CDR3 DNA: TGTGCCAGCAGTTACGGGCGAGGGTCAGATACGCAGTATTTT; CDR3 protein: CASSYGRGSDTQYF
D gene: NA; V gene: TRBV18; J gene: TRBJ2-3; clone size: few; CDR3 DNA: TGTGCCAGCTCACCAAAGGGATTCAGCACAGATACGCAGTATTTT; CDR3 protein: CASSPKGFSTDTQYF
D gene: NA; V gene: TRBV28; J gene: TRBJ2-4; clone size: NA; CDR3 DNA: TGTGCCAGCAGTGCGGGATACTTAGCCAAAAACATTCAGTACTTC; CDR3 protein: CASSAGYLAKNIQYF
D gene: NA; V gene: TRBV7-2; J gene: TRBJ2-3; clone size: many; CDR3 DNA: TGTGCCAGCAGCTTAACGGAGGTCGCAGATACGCAGTATTTT; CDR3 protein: CASSLTEVADTQYF
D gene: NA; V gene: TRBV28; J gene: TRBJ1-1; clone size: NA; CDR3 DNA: TGTGCCAGCAAGGGACACGAGAACACTGAAGCTTTCTTT; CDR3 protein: CASKGHENTEAFF
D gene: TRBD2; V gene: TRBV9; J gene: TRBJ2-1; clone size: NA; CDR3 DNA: TGTGCCAGCAGCCCCAGCGGAGCGGGGGAGAATGAGCAGTTCTTC; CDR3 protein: CASSPSGAGENEQFF
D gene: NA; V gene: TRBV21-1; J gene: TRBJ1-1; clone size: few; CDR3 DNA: TGTGCCAGCAGCAAAGTTCTCAGGTGGTCTTGGAACACTGAAGCTTTCTTT; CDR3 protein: CASSKVLRWSWNTEAFF
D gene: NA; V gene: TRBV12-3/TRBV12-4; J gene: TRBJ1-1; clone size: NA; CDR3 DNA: TGTGCCAGCAGCCTCATGGCAGCTGAAGCTTTCTTT; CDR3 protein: CASSLMAAEAFF
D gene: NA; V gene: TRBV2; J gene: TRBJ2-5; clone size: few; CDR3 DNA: TGTGCCAGCAGTGTGGCCCTGTTCCAAGAGACCCAGTACTTC; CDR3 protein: CASSVALFQETQYF
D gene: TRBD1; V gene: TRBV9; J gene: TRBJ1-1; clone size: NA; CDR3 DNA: TGTGCCAGCAGCGCTAACGACAGGGGATCAGCTTTCTTT; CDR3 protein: CASSANDRGSAFF
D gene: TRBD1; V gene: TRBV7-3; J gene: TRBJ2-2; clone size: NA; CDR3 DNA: TGTGCCAGCAGCCGCGGACAGGGTGACACCGGGGAGCTGTTTTTT; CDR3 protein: CASSRGQGDTGELFF
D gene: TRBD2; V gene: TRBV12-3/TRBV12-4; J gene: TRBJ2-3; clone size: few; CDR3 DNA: TGTGCCAGCAGCGGTTCTAGCGGGGGGACAGATACGCAGTATTTT; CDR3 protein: CASSGSSGGTDTQYF
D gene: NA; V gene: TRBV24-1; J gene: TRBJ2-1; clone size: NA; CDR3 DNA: TGTGCCACCAGTGGCCCGGGCCTCCGATCGGGCAATGAGCAGTTCTTC; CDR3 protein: CATSGPGLRSGNEQFF
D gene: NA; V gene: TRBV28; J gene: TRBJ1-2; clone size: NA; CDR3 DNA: TGTGCCAGCAGTTCGGCCGGGACATCCGCAGGCTACACCTTC; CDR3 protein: CASSSAGTSAGYTF
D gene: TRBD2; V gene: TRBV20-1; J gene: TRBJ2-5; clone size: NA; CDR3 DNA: TGCAGTGCAACCGGGACTAGTCCTTCCAGAGAGACCCAGTACTTC; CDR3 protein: CSATGTSPSRETQYF
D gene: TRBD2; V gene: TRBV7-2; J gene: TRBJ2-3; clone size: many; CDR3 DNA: TGTGCCAGCAGAACTCAAGCTAGCGGGGGTGCAGATACGCAGTATTTT; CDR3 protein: CASRTQASGGADTQYF
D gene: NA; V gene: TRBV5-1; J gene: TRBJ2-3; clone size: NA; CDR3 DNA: TGCGCCAGCAGCCCCGGACTCTCGACTCCCACAGATACGCAGTATTTT; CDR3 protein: CASSPGLSTPTDTQYF
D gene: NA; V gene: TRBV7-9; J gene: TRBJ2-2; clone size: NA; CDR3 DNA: TGTGCCAGCACCCTACAGAACACCGGGGAGCTGTTTTTT; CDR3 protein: CASTLQNTGELFF
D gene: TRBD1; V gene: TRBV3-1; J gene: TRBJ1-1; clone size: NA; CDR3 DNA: TGTGCCGCAACCACAGGGGGTTTCACTGAAGCTTTCTTT; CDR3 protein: CAATTGGFTEAFF
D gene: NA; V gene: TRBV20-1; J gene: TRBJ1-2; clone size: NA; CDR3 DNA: TGCAGTGCTAGTCCAGGGGAAGGCTACACCTTC; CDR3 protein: CSASPGEGYTF
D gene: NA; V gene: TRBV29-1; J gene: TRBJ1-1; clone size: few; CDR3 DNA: TGCAGCGAGACAGAGAACACTGAAGCTTTCTTT; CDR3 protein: CSETENTEAFF
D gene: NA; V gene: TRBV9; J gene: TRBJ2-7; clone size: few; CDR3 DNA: TGTGCCAGCAGCGGCGACGGATACGAGCAGTACTTC; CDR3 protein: CASSGDGYEQYF
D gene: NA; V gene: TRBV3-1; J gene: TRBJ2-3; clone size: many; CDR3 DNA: TGTGCCAGCAGCCAACTAGTACGTGGAGGACGAAGGCAGTATTTT; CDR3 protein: CASSQLVRGGRRQYF
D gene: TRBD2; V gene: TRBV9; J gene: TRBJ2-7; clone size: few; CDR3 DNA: TGTGCCAGCAGCGCGGGACTAGCGGTATACGAGCAGTACTTC; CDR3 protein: CASSAGLAVYEQYF
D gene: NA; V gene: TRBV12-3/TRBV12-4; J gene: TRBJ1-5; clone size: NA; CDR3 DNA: TGTGCCAGCAGTTTAACCCATCAACCCTATAGCAATCAGCCCCAGCATTTT; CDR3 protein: CASSLTHQPYSNQPQHF
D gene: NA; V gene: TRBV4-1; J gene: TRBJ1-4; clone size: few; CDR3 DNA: TGCGCCAGCAGCTACCTGTCTGGGCCTAATGAAAAACTGTTTTTT; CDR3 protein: CASSYLSGPNEKLFF